This TCR beta chain was obtained from a study of CD8 T cells in ankylosing spondylitis. Study-wide points: Typical of ankylosing spondylitis blood, it appeared, was a TCR beta motif of several highly homologous variants. Relatively rare in peripheral blood, disease-linked clones were also CD8+.

V was cut by 2 bases and J by 7 bases, with 11 bases left in between. This CDR3 spans 13 amino acids. In this sample, this clonotype turned up a few times. The antigen is unknown. Using its own MiXCR run on the 5' RACE reads, TCRdb lists one record per CDR3 protein. The sample holds some 840,000 distinct CDR3 sequences, 10% to 15% seen once. This sequence joins TRBV12-3 or TRBV12-4 and TRBJ2-5, with unresolved D. The receptor's source is a male donor with ankylosing spondylitis. The sequencing input was blood, either unsorted or a sorted T cell fraction (not recorded which). The CDR3 DNA reads TGTGCCAGCAGTTTAATCGGGTACGGGACCCAGTACTTC. Translating gives CASSLIGYGTQYF.